The 5 T cell receptor beta chains listed next were all sequenced from one sample in a study of T cell changes during pregnancy in multiple sclerosis. The data were produced by immunoSEQ multiplex PCR, yet TCRdb's version contains in-frame clones alone and is incomplete. The table includes roughly 57,000 clones, approximately 92% detected once. Source: CD4+ T cells from peripheral blood mononuclear cells, taken after pregnancy. The receptors were gathered from a female donor with multiple sclerosis, enrolled in a pregnancy study.

V and J are TRBV15 and TRBJ1-1; tentatively, D is TRBD1 (5 bases). Trimming stripped 5 bases from V and 1 base from J, with 20 bases between. The CDR3 contains 17 residues. The V gene's germline CDR1 is LNHNV and CDR2 YYDKDF (reference sequence). The CDR3 DNA is TGTGCCACCAGCCCTCCCCCCCTCGGACACACGAACACTGAAGCTTTCTTT. It encodes CATSPPPLGHTNTEAFF.

This chain links TRBV5-5 with TRBJ2-5; TRBD1 matches at 7 bases. Trimming at V came to 3 bases and at J to 4 bases, leaving 9 bases not matched to a gene. Looked up from germline, CDR1 is SGHKS and CDR2 is YYEKEE (reference sequence). The CDR3 contains 15 residues. Written as DNA, the CDR3 is TGTGCCAGCAGCTCCTTCAGGGGGAAGGTAGAGACCCAGTACTTC. Translating it yields CASSSFRGKVETQYF.

The chain combines TRBV7-3 with TRBJ2-7, with 11 bases aligning to TRBD1. CDR3 length: 15 amino acids. Trimming cost V 5 bases and J 4 bases; bases outside gene matches: 7. The germline gives CDR1 SGHTA, CDR2 FQGTGA. The CDR3 here is CASSPGGTGGYEQYF. In nucleotides, the CDR3 is TGTGCCAGCAGCCCCGGGGGGACAGGGGGTTACGAGCAGTACTTC.

The chain recombines TRBV19 with TRBJ1-2; 7 bases match TRBD1. Per germline, CDR1 LNHDA and CDR2 SQIVND (reference sequence). The CDR3 is 17 residues long. Trimming removed 1 base from V and 4 bases from J; junction bases left unmatched: 12. The chain's CDR3 is CASSIVNPRQGSYGYTF. The DNA for the CDR3 is TGTGCCAGTAGTATAGTGAATCCCCGACAGGGATCCTATGGCTACACCTTC.

The CDR3 is CASSPVTGQGATEAFF. The CDR3 DNA is TGTGCCAGCTCACCCGTTACGGGACAGGGGGCAACTGAAGCTTTCTTT. The V and J genes are TRBV18 and TRBJ1-1; 12 bases are shared with TRBD1. V trimming: 3 bases; J trimming: 5 bases; junction bases outside the gene matches: 7. Germline values: CDR1 KGHSH, CDR2 LQKENI. The CDR3 runs 16 residues.